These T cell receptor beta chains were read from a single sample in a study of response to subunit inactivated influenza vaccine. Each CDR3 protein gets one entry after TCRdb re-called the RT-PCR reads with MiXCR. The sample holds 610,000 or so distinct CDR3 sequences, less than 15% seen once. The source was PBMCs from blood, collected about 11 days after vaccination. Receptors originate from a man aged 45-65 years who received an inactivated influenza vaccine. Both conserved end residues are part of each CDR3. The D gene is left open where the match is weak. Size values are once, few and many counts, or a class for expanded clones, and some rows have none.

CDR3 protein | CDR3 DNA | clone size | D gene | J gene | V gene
CASSTTGNEQFF | TGTGCCAGCAGTACCACGGGGAATGAGCAGTTCTTC | NA | NA | TRBJ2-1 | TRBV9
CASSFEQGSYNEQFF | TGTGCCAGCAGCTTTGAACAGGGGTCCTACAATGAGCAGTTCTTC | NA | TRBD1 | TRBJ2-1 | TRBV7-2
CASSFAQGDYGYTF | TGCGCCAGCAGCTTCGCCCAGGGGGACTATGGCTACACCTTC | few | TRBD1 | TRBJ1-2 | TRBV5-1
CASSRRGSRETQYF | TGTGCCAGCAGCAGAAGGGGGAGCCGCGAGACCCAGTACTTC | few | NA | TRBJ2-5 | TRBV25-1
CASSFPRDRGDFPSYEQYF | TGTGCCAGCAGTTTCCCCCGGGACAGGGGCGACTTTCCCTCCTACGAGCAGTACTTC | NA | TRBD1 | TRBJ2-7 | TRBV28
CASSPSEAGLAVETQYF | TGTGCCAGCTCACCATCGGAAGCGGGACTAGCAGTAGAGACCCAGTACTTC | few | TRBD2 | TRBJ2-5 | TRBV18
CASSLAEVAEQYF | TGCGCCAGCAGCTTGGCCGAGGTTGCCGAGCAGTACTTC | few | NA | TRBJ2-7 | TRBV5-1
CATSPRSGYNEQFF | TGTGCCACCAGCCCCCGTAGCGGGTACAATGAGCAGTTCTTC | few | TRBD2 | TRBJ2-1 | TRBV15
CSVGRTGAPYTGELFF | TGCAGCGTCGGGAGGACAGGGGCACCCTACACCGGGGAGCTGTTTTTT | many | TRBD1 | TRBJ2-2 | TRBV29-1
CAWSLGTRRGGYTF | TGTGCCTGGAGTCTCGGGACCCGAAGGGGAGGCTACACCTTC | NA | NA | TRBJ1-2 | TRBV30
CASSLGRGPAETQYF | TGTGCCAGCAGCTTAGGAAGAGGGCCGGCGGAGACCCAGTACTTC | few | NA | TRBJ2-5 | TRBV7-9
CSARRGDPQETQYF | TGCAGTGCTAGAAGAGGAGACCCCCAGGAGACCCAGTACTTC | NA | NA | TRBJ2-5 | TRBV20-1
CASSNRGYNQPQHF | TGTGCCAGCAGCAACCGGGGCTACAATCAGCCCCAGCATTTT | NA | NA | TRBJ1-5 | TRBV5-6
CASSSDRGLLDGYTF | TGTGCCAGCAGCTCGGACAGGGGGCTTCTAGATGGCTACACCTTC | NA | TRBD1 | TRBJ1-2 | TRBV7-9
CASSQEAGQLPEPEAFF | TGTGCCAGCAGCCAAGAGGCCGGACAGCTCCCCGAACCGGAAGCTTTCTTT | NA | NA | TRBJ1-1 | TRBV3-1
CASSYGGAYYEQYF | TGTGCCAGCAGTTACGGCGGGGCTTACTACGAGCAGTACTTC | few | NA | TRBJ2-7 | TRBV6-5
CASSASGTGVEGYTF | TGTGCCAGCAGCGCCTCCGGGACAGGGGTGGAAGGCTACACCTTC | many | TRBD1 | TRBJ1-2 | TRBV9
CASSPKGSGANVLTF | TGTGCCAGTAGCCCCAAGGGCTCTGGGGCCAACGTCCTGACTTTC | few | NA | TRBJ2-6 | TRBV19
CASSPRDRVIANEKLFF | TGTGCCAGCAGCCCCCGGGACAGGGTGATTGCTAATGAAAAACTGTTTTTT | NA | TRBD1 | TRBJ1-4 | TRBV7-8
CSARPQRGPWETQYF | TGCAGTGCTAGACCTCAGCGGGGACCTTGGGAGACCCAGTACTTC | NA | TRBD2 | TRBJ2-5 | TRBV20-1
CASSLVGEDEQYF | TGTGCCAGCAGCTTAGTGGGTGAGGACGAGCAGTACTTC | NA | NA | TRBJ2-7 | TRBV7-9
CASSRRSSGSRDNEQFF | TGCGCCAGCAGCCGGCGGTCTAGCGGGAGTCGTGATAATGAGCAGTTCTTC | NA | TRBD2 | TRBJ2-1 | TRBV4-3
CASSFLAGGGSAEAFF | TGTGCCAGCAGCTTCTTGGCAGGGGGAGGTTCTGCTGAAGCTTTCTTT | many | TRBD1 | TRBJ1-1 | TRBV7-2
CASSGSDTQYF | TGCGCCAGCAGCGGATCAGATACGCAGTATTTT | few | NA | TRBJ2-3 | TRBV5-1
CASSQDREYTQYF | TGTGCCAGCAGCCAAGATCGGGAGTATACGCAGTATTTT | NA | NA | TRBJ2-3 | TRBV4-2
CATSDPAREGGYTF | TGTGCCACCAGTGACCCCGCCAGGGAGGGCGGCTACACCTTC | few | NA | TRBJ1-2 | TRBV24-1
CATGLKATPYNEQFF | TGTGCCACAGGCTTGAAGGCCACTCCCTACAATGAGCAGTTCTTC | few | NA | TRBJ2-1 | TRBV15
CAAGTGTNEKLFF | TGTGCTGCGGGGACAGGGACAAATGAAAAACTGTTTTTT | NA | TRBD1 | TRBJ1-4 | TRBV10-3
CAWRGFSGANVLTF | TGTGCCTGGAGGGGGTTCTCTGGGGCCAACGTCCTGACTTTC | NA | NA | TRBJ2-6 | TRBV30
CASSLKRDTWYRGNEQFF | TGTGCCAGCAGTTTAAAGAGAGACACTTGGTACAGGGGGAATGAGCAGTTCTTC | few | TRBD1 | TRBJ2-1 | TRBV12-3/TRBV12-4
CSASNLRAGELFF | TGCAGTGCTAGTAACCTTAGGGCCGGGGAGCTGTTTTTT | few | NA | TRBJ2-2 | TRBV20-1
CASSRDRGYGTQYF | TGTGCCAGCAGCCGGGACAGGGGATATGGTACGCAGTATTTT | few | TRBD1 | TRBJ2-3 | TRBV5-6
CASSLARGALGSFF | TGTGCCAGCAGCTTAGCCCGGGGTGCCCTTGGGTCTTTCTTT | NA | NA | TRBJ1-1 | TRBV7-2
CASSQEITSGRMGEQFF | TGCGCCAGCAGCCAAGAAATCACTAGCGGGAGAATGGGCGAGCAGTTCTTC | few | TRBD2 | TRBJ2-1 | TRBV4-3
CASSIWDRGPEAFF | TGTGCCAGCAGCATCTGGGACAGGGGTCCTGAAGCTTTCTTT | NA | TRBD1 | TRBJ1-1 | TRBV7-8
CASSQIGGGGYNEQFF | TGTGCCAGCAGCCAAATTGGCGGGGGAGGGTACAATGAGCAGTTCTTC | few | TRBD2 | TRBJ2-1 | TRBV3-1
CASSQEPTGGNTEAFF | TGTGCCAGCAGCCAAGAACCCACAGGGGGGAACACTGAAGCTTTCTTT | few | TRBD1 | TRBJ1-1 | TRBV4-2
CASSLAGERYETQYF | TGTGCCAGCAGCTTAGCAGGGGAGAGGTATGAGACCCAGTACTTC | few | NA | TRBJ2-5 | TRBV7-9
CASSLVQVGETQYF | TGTGCCAGCAGTTTAGTACAGGTGGGAGAGACCCAGTACTTC | NA | NA | TRBJ2-5 | TRBV12-3/TRBV12-4
CASSYAGQGYEQYF | TGTGCCAGCAGTTACGCCGGACAGGGCTACGAGCAGTACTTC | NA | TRBD1 | TRBJ2-7 | TRBV6-5
CASSLNRRDIQYF | TGCGCCAGCAGCTTGAACCGGAGGGACATTCAGTACTTC | many | NA | TRBJ2-4 | TRBV5-1
CASSFGGRAGEQFF | TGTGCCAGCAGCTTCGGCGGGAGGGCCGGTGAGCAGTTCTTC | NA | TRBD2 | TRBJ2-1 | TRBV7-2